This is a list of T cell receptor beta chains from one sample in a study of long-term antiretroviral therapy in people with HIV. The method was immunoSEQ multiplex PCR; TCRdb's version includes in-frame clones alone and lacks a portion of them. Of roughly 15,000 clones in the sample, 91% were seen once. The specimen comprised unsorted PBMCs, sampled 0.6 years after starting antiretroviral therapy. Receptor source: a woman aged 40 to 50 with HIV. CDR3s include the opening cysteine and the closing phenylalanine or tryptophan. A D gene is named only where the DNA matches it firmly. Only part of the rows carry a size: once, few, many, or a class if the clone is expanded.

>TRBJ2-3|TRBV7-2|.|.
CASSLPPGNTDTQYF
TGTGCCAGCAGCTTGCCCCCTGGGAACACAGATACGCAGTATTTT
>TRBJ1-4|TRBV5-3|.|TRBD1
CARSQAFSGTGNEKLFF
TGTGCCAGAAGCCAGGCGTTTAGCGGGACAGGGAACGAAAAACTGTTTTTT
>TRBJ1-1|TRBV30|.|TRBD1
CAWSVGGLMNTEAFF
TGTGCCTGGAGTGTAGGGGGCCTCATGAACACTGAAGCTTTCTTT
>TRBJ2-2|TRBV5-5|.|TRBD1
CASSEQGANTGELFF
TGTGCCAGCAGCGAACAGGGGGCGAACACCGGGGAGCTGTTTTTT
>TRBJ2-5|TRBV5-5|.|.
CASSLFGGETQYF
TGTGCCAGCAGCTTGTTTGGTGGGGAGACCCAGTACTTC
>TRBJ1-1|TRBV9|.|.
CASSVDGGTDTEAFF
TGTGCCAGCAGCGTAGATGGGGGAACCGACACTGAAGCTTTCTTT
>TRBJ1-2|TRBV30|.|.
CAWSVSPSNYGYTF
TGTGCCTGGAGTGTATCCCCAAGTAACTATGGCTACACCTTC
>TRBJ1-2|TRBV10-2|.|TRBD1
CASSESGTGAGNYGYTF
TGCGCCAGCAGTGAGTCGGGGACAGGGGCCGGTAACTATGGCTACACCTTC
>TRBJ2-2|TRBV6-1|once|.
CASSGHQGGELFF
TGTGCCAGCAGTGGTCACCAAGGCGGGGAGCTGTTTTTT
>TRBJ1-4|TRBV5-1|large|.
CASSLAGTVNEKLFF
TGCGCCAGCAGCTTGGCCGGGACGGTGAATGAAAAACTGTTTTTT
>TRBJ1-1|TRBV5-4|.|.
CASSPVDRPEAFF
TGTGCCAGCAGCCCAGTAGACAGACCTGAAGCTTTCTTT
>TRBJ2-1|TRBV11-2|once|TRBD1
CASSLWGQGSYNEQFF
TGTGCCAGCAGCTTATGGGGACAGGGCTCCTACAATGAGCAGTTCTTC
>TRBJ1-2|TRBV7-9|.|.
CASSPPQDYGYTF
TGTGCCAGCAGCCCACCTCAGGACTATGGCTACACCTTC
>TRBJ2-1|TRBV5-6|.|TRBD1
CASSLERTGGDEQFF
TGTGCCAGCAGCTTGGAAAGGACAGGGGGCGATGAGCAGTTCTTC
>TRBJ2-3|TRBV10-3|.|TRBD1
CAIGPGQGIPDTQYF
TGTGCCATCGGGCCGGGACAGGGGATACCAGATACGCAGTATTTT
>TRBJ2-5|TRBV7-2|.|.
CASSYLPQGERQETQYF
TGTGCCAGCAGCTACCTCCCCCAAGGGGAAAGGCAAGAGACCCAGTACTTC
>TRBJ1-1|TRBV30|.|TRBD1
CAWNRDRGLNTEAFF
TGTGCCTGGAACCGGGACAGGGGGTTGAACACTGAAGCTTTCTTT
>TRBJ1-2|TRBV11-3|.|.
CASSRGDGYTF
TGTGCCAGCAGTCGAGGGGACGGCTACACCTTC
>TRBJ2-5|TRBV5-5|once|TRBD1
CASSYGQGGETQYF
TGTGCCAGCAGCTACGGACAGGGGGGAGAGACCCAGTACTTC
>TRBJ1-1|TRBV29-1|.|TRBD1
CSVAGQGTTEAFF
TGCAGCGTGGCTGGACAGGGGACCACTGAAGCTTTCTTT
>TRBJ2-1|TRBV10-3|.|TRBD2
CATSGGSSYNEQFF
TGTGCCACGTCCGGGGGGAGCTCCTACAATGAGCAGTTCTTC
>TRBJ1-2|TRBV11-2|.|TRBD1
CASSLHTGGAGYTF
TGTGCCAGCAGCCTTCACACAGGGGGCGCTGGCTACACCTTC
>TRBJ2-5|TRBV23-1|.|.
CALDLWGTETQYF
TGCGCCCTCGACCTCTGGGGGACGGAGACCCAGTACTTC
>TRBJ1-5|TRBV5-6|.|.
CASSLNGFVRNQPQHF
TGTGCCAGCAGCTTGAACGGGTTCGTCCGCAATCAGCCCCAGCATTTT
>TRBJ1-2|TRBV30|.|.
CAWAGQNYGYTF
TGTGCCTGGGCCGGACAGAACTATGGCTACACCTTC
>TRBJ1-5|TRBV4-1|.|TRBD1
CASSQASGTGYNQPQHF
TGCGCCAGCAGCCAAGCGTCCGGGACAGGTTACAATCAGCCCCAGCATTTT
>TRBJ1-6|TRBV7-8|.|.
CASSSREGYNSPLHF
TGTGCCAGCAGCTCCAGGGAGGGCTATAATTCACCCCTCCACTTT
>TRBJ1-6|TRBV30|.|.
CACSRGPSGSPLHF
TGTGCCTGCTCCAGGGGCCCCTCCGGTTCACCCCTCCACTTT
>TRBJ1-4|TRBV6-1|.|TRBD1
CASSGFWTGSEKLFF
TGTGCCAGCAGTGGTTTTTGGACAGGGAGTGAAAAACTGTTTTTT
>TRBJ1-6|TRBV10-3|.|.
CAIRPDSSSYNSPLHF
TGTGCCATCAGGCCGGACAGCAGCTCCTATAATTCACCCCTCCACTTT
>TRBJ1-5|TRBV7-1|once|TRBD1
CASSLGTGVQQPQHF
TGTGCCAGCAGCTTAGGGACAGGGGTTCAACAGCCCCAGCATTTT
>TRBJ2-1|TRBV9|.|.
CASSVALQVRNEQFF
TGTGCCAGCAGCGTAGCTTTGCAGGTTAGGAATGAGCAGTTCTTC
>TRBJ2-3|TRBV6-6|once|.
CASARGGATDTQYF
TGTGCCAGCGCCCGAGGGGGGGCCACAGATACGCAGTATTTT
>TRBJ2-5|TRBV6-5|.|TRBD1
CASSPGQGGETQYF
TGTGCCAGCAGCCCGGGACAGGGAGGAGAGACCCAGTACTTC
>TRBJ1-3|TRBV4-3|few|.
CASSQADYSGNTIYF
TGCGCCAGCAGCCAAGCGGATTACTCTGGAAACACCATATATTTT
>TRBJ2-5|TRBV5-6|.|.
CASSLGQPRTQYF
TGTGCCAGCAGCTTGGGGCAGCCAAGGACCCAGTACTTC
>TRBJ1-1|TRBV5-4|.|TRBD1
CASSLEVGGSTEAFF
TGTGCCAGCAGCTTGGAAGTAGGGGGCAGCACTGAAGCTTTCTTT
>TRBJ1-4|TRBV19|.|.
CASSLQGHLNEKLFF
TGTGCCAGTAGTCTCCAGGGACATTTAAATGAAAAACTGTTTTTT
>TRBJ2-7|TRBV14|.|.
CASSLVGRAHEQYF
TGTGCCAGCAGCCTGGTGGGCAGGGCCCACGAGCAGTACTTC
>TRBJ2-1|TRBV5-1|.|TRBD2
CASSPGGPADNEQFF
TGCGCCAGCAGCCCGGGAGGGCCCGCGGACAATGAGCAGTTCTTC
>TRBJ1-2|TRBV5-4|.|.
CASSLEGTLNYGYTF
TGTGCCAGCAGCTTAGAGGGGACCCTGAACTATGGCTACACCTTC
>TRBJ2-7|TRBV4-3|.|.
CASSQGTGRVGYEQYF
TGCGCCAGCAGCCAAGGGACGGGCAGGGTCGGCTACGAGCAGTACTTC
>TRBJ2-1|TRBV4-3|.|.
CASSQAYGAAYNEQFF
TGCGCCAGCAGCCAAGCTTACGGGGCCGCCTACAATGAGCAGTTCTTC
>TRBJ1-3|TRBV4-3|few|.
CASSRQAGNSGNTIYF
TGCGCCAGCAGCCGACAGGCAGGCAACTCTGGAAACACCATATATTTT
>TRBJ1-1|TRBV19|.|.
CASSPLVGAHTEAFF
TGTGCCAGTAGTCCGCTGGTGGGGGCCCACACTGAAGCTTTCTTT
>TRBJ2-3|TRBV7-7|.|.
CASSPGFADTQYF
TGTGCCAGCAGCCCAGGATTCGCAGATACGCAGTATTTT
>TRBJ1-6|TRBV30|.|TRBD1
CAANDRASSPLHF
TGTGCCGCAAATGACAGGGCATCTTCACCCCTCCACTTT
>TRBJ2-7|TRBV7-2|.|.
CASSHGYEQYF
TGTGCCAGCAGCCACGGCTACGAGCAGTACTTC
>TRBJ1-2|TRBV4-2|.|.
CASSFSGGSNGYTF
TGTGCCAGCAGCTTCAGCGGGGGAAGCAATGGCTACACCTTC
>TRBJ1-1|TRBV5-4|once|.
CASSPKAGFTEAFF
TGTGCCAGCAGCCCTAAGGCGGGGTTCACTGAAGCTTTCTTT
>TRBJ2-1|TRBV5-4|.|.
CASSLTGLGEQFF
TGTGCCAGCAGCTTGACAGGGCTGGGTGAGCAGTTCTTC
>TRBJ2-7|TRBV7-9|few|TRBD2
CASSVGGALSEQYF
TGTGCCAGCAGCGTCGGGGGGGCCCTAAGCGAGCAGTACTTC
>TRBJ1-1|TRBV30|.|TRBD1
CASTGYNLEAFF
TGTGCCTCGACAGGGTATAACCTTGAAGCTTTCTTT